This TCR beta chain was obtained from a study of T cell responses to AZD1222 COVID-19 vaccine. For the study at large: Second doses were pooled across both intervals (about 4 or about 12 weeks). Broader study findings: Spike-specific TCR repertoires showed rising breadth and depth after two AZD1222 doses. In the spike-specific TCR repertoire, nearly half reportedly target unmutated variant regions.

From germline, CDR1 is LNHNV and CDR2 YYDKDF (reference sequence). V gave up 3 bases and J gave up 6 bases; unmatched junction bases: 11. The CDR3 is 16 amino acids. The data were produced by immunoSEQ multiplex PCR, yet TCRdb's version contains in-frame clones alone and is incomplete. Here the sample spans about 260,000 clones, approximately 93% being singletons. This clone is a singleton in its sample. What it binds is unknown. The receptor was isolated from an adult in good health. Sequenced here: peripheral blood, sampled on day 0 of AZD1222 vaccination. The chain employs TRBV15 and TRBJ2-7; 10 nucleotides match TRBD2. This CDR3 reads CATSRETSGAWGEQYF. CDR3 bases: TGTGCCACCAGCAGGGAAACTAGCGGGGCCTGGGGCGAGCAGTACTTC. The full variable domain, rest sourced from reference TRBV15 and TRBJ2-7, is DAMVIQNPRYQVTQFGKPVTLSCSQTLNHNVMYWYQQKSSQAPKLLFHYYDKDFNNEADTPDNFQSRRPNTSFCFLDIRSPGLGDTAMYLCATSRETSGAWGEQYFGPGTRLTVT.